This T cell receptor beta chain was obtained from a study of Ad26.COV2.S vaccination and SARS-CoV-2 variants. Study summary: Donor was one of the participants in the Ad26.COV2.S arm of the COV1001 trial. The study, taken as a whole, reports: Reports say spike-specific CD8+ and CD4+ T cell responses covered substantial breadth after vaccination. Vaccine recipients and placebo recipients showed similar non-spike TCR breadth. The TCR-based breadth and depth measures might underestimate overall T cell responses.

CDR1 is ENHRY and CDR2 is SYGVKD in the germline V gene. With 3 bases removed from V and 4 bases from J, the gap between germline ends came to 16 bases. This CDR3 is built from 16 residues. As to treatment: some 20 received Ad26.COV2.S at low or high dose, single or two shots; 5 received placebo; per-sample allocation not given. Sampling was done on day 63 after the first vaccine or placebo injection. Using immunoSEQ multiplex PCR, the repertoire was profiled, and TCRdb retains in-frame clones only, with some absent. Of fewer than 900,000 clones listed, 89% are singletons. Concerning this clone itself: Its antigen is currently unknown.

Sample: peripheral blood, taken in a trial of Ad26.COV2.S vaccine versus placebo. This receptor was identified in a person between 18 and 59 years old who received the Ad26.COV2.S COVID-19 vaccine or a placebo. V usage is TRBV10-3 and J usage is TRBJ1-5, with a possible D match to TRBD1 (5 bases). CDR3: CAISDGGTSRNQPQHF. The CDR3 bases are TGTGCCATCAGTGATGGGGGGACCTCTAGGAATCAGCCCCAGCATTTT.